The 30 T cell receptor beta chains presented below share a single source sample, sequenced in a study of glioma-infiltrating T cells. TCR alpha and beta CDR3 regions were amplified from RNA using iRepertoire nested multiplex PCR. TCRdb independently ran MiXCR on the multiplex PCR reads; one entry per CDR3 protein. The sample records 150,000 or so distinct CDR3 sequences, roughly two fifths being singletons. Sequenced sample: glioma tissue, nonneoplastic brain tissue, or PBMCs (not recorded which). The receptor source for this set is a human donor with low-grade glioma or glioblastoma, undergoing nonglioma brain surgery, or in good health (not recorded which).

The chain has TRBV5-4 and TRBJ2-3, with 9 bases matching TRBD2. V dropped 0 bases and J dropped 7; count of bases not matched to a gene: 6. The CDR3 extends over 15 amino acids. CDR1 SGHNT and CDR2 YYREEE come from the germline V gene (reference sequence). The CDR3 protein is CASSLGGGASNTQYF. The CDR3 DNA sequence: TGTGCCAGCAGCTTGGGCGGGGGGGCGTCAAATACGCAGTATTTT.

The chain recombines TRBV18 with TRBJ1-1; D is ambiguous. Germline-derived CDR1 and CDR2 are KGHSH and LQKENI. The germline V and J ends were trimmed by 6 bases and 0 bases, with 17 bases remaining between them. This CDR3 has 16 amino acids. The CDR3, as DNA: TGTGCCAGCTCCTCCGGGCTGAGACTGATGAACACTGAAGCTTTCTTT. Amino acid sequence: CASSSGLRLMNTEAFF.

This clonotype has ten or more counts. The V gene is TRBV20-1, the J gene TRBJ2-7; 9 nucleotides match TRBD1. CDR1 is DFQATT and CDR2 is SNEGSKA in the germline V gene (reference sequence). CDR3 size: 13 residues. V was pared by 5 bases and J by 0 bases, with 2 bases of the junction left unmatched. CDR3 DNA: TGCAGTGCTGCGGGACAGGGCTCCTACGAGCAGTACTTC. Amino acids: CSAAGQGSYEQYF.

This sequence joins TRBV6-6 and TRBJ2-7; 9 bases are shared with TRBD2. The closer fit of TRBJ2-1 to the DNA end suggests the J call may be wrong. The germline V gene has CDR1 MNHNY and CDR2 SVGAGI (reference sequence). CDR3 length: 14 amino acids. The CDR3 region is CAISRSGGYNEQFF. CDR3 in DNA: TGTGCCATCAGCCGTAGCGGGGGCTACAATGAGCAGTTCTTC.

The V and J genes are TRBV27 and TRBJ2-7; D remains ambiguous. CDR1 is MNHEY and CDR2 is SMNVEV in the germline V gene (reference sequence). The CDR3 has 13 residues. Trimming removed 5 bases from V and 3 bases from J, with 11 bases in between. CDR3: CASSPFANYEQYF. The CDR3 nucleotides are TGTGCCAGCAGTCCGTTCGCGAACTACGAGCAGTACTTC.

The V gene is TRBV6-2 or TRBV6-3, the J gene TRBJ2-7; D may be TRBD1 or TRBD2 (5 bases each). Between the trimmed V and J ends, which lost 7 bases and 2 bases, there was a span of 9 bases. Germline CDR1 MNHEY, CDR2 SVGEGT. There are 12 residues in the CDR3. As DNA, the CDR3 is TGTGCCAGCACTCCGGGGCCCTACGAGCAGTACTTC. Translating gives CASTPGPYEQYF.

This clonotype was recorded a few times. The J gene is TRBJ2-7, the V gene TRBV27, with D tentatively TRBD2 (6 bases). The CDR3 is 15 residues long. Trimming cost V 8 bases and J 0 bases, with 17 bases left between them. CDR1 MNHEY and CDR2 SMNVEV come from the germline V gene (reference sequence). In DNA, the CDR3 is TGTGCCAGCTCCCTCCTAGCGAGTGGCTCCTACGAGCAGTACTTC. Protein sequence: CASSLLASGSYEQYF.

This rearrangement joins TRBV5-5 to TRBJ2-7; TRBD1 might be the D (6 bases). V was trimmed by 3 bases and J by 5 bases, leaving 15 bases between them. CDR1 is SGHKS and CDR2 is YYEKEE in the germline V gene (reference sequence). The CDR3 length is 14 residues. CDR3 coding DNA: TGTGCCAGCAGCTGGACAGACGGCTCGAACGAGCAGTACTTC. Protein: CASSWTDGSNEQYF.

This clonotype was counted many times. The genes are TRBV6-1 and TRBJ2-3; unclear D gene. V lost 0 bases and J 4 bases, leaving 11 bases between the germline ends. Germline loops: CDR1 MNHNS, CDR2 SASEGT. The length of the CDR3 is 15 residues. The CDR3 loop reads CASSEAGGGADTQYF. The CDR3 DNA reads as TGTGCCAGCAGTGAAGCCGGTGGTGGGGCAGATACGCAGTATTTT.

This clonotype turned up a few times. CDR3 nucleotides: TGTGCCACCAGCAGAGATATACCCACCCCCGGGACGGTCAATGAAAAACTGTTTTTT. As protein: CATSRDIPTPGTVNEKLFF. The chain uses TRBV15 and TRBJ1-4; TRBD1 might be the D (5 bases). The germline gives CDR1 LNHNV, CDR2 YYDKDF (reference sequence). The CDR3 extends over 19 amino acids. V was clipped by 0 bases and J by 5 bases, with 22 bases between them.

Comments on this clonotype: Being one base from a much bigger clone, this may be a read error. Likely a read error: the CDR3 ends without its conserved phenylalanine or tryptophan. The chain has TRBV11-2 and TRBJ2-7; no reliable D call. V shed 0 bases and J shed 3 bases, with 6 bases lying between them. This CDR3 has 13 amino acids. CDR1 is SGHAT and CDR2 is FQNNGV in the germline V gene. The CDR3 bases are TGTGCCAGCAGCTTAGAACCAGGCTACGAGCAGTACTTA. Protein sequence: CASSLEPGYEQYL.

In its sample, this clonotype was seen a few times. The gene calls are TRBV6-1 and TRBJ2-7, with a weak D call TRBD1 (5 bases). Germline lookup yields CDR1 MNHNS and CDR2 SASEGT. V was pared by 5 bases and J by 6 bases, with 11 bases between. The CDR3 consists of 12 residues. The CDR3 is CASSSTEGEQYF. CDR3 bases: TGTGCCAGCAGTTCGACAGAAGGCGAGCAGTACTTC.

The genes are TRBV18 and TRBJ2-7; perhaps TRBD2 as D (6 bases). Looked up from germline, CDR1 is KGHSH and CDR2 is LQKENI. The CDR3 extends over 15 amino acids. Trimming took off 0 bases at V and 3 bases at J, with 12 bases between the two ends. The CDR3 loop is CASSPPGRGGYEQYF. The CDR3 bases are TGTGCCAGCTCACCACCCGGTAGGGGAGGCTACGAGCAGTACTTC.

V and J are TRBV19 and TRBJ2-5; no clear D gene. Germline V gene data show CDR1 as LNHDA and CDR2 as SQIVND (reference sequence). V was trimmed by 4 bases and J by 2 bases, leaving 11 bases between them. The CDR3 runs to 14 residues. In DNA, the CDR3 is TGTGCCAGTAGTAGCGGCCTAACTCAAGAGACCCAGTACTTC. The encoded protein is CASSSGLTQETQYF.

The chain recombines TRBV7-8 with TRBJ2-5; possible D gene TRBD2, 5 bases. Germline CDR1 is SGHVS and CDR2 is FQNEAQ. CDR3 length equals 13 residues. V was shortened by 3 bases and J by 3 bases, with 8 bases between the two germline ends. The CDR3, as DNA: TGTGCCAGCAGCTTCCCTAGCAAAGAGACCCAGTACTTC. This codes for CASSFPSKETQYF.

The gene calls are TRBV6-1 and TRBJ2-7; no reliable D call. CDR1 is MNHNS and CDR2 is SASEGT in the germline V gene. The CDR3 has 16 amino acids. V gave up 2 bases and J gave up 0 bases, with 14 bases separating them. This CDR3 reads CASSELWQSSSYEQYF. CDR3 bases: TGTGCCAGCAGTGAACTGTGGCAGTCGAGCTCCTACGAGCAGTACTTC.

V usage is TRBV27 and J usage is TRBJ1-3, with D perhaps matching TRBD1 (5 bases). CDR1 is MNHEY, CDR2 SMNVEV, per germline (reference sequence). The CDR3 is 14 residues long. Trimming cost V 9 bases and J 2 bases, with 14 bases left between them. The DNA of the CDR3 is TGTGCCAGAAGGCCAGGGTCTACTGGAAACACCATATATTTT. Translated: CARRPGSTGNTIYF.

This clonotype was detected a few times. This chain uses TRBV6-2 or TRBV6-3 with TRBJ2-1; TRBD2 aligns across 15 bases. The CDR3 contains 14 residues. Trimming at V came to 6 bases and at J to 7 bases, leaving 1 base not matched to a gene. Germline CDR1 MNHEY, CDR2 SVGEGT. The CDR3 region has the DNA TGTGCCAGCAGAGGGACTAGCGGGAGGAATGAGCAGTTCTTC. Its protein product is CASRGTSGRNEQFF.

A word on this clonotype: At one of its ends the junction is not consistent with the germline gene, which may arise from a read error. In nucleotides, the CDR3 is TGTGCCAGCAGTAAAATCCGTAGAGAGACCAAGTACTTC. Amino acids: CASSKIRRETKYF. The V call is TRBV2, the J call TRBJ2-5; D gene ambiguous. CDR3 length equals 13 residues. Germline CDR1 reads SNHLY; CDR2 reads FYNNEI.

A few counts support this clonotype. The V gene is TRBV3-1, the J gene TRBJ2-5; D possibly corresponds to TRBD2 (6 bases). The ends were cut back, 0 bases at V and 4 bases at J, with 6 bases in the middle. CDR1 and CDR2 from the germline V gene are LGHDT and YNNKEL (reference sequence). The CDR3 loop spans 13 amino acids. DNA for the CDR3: TGTGCCAGCAGCCAAGAGGGAGGAGAGACCCAGTACTTC. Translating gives CASSQEGGETQYF.

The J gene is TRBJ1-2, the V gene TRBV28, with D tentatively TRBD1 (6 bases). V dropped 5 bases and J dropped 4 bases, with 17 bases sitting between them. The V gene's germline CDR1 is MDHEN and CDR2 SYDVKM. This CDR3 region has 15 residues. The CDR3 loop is CASSRTGSSSYGYTF. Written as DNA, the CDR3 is TGTGCCAGCAGTCGTACAGGGAGTTCGAGCTATGGCTACACCTTC.

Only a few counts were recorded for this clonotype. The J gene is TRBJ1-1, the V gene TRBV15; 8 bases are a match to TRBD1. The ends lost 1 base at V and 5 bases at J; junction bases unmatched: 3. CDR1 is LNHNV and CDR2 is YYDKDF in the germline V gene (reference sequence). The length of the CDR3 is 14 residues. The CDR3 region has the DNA TGTGCCACCAGCAGAGCAGGGGGCGAAACTGAAGCTTTCTTT. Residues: CATSRAGGETEAFF. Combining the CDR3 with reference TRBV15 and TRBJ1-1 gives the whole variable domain DAMVIQNPRYQVTQFGKPVTLSCSQTLNHNVMYWYQQKSSQAPKLLFHYYDKDFNNEADTPDNFQSRRPNTSFCFLDIRSPGLGDTAMYLCATSRAGGETEAFFGQGTRLTVV.

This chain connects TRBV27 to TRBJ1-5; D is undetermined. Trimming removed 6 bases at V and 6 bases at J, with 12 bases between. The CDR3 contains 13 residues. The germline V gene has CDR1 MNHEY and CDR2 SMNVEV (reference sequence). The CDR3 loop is CASSPEGFQPQHF. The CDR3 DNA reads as TGTGCCAGCAGCCCAGAAGGGTTTCAGCCCCAGCATTTT.

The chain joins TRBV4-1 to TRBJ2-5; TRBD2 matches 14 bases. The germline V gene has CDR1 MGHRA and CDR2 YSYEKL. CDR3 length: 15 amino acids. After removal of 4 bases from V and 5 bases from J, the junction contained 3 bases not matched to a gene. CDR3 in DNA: TGCGCCAGCAGCCTACGACTAGCGGGGGGGGAGACCCAGTACTTC. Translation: CASSLRLAGGETQYF.

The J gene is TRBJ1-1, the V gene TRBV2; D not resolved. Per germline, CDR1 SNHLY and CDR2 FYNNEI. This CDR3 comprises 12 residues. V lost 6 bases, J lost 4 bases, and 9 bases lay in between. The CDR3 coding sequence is TGTGCCAGCAGCACCGGGCCCACTGAAGCTTTCTTT. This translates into CASSTGPTEAFF. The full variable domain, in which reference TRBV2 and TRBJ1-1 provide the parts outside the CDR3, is EPEVTQTPSHQVTQMGQEVILRCVPISNHLYFYWYRQILGQKVEFLVSFYNNEISEKSEIFDDQFSVERPDGSNFTLKIRSTKLEDSAMYFCASSTGPTEAFFGQGTRLTVV.

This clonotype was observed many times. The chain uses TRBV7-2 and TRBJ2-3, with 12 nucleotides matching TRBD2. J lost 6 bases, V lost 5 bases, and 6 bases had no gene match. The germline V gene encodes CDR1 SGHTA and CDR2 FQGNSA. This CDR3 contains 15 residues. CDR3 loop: CASSTRLAGVDTQYF. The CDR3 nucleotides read TGTGCCAGCAGCACCCGACTAGCGGGAGTCGATACGCAGTATTTT.

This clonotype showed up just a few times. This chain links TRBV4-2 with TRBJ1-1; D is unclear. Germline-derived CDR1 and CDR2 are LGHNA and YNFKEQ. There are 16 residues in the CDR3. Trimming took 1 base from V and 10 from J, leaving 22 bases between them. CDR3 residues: CASSQALTHGKVPAFF. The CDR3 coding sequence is TGTGCCAGCAGCCAAGCGTTGACACATGGTAAAGTCCCAGCTTTCTTT.

In DNA form, the CDR3 reads TGTGCCAGCAGTTACGAGCAGGGGGCGCGGACCTTC. Its translation is CASSYEQGARTF. The V call is TRBV6-2 or TRBV6-3, the J call TRBJ1-2; 8 bases fit TRBD1. This CDR3 comprises 12 residues. Germline CDR1 reads MNHEY; CDR2 reads SVGEGT. The trim removed 2 bases at V and 14 bases at J, leaving 7 bases unmatched.

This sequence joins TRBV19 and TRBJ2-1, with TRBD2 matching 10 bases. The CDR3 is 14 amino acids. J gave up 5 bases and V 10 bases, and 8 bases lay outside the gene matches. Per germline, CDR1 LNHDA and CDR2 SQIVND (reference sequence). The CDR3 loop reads CATHSGRTHNEQFF. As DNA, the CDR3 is TGTGCCACTCATAGCGGGAGGACCCACAATGAGCAGTTCTTC.

CDR3 coding DNA: TGTGCCAGCAGCTGGGGAGCGGGAGATGAGCAGTTCTTC. Translating it yields CASSWGAGDEQFF. The chain employs TRBV7-3 and TRBJ2-1, with 8 bases that match TRBD2. Germline CDR1 reads SGHTA; CDR2 reads FQGTGA. The ends lost 4 bases at V and 8 bases at J; junction bases unmatched: 4. The CDR3 length is 13 residues.